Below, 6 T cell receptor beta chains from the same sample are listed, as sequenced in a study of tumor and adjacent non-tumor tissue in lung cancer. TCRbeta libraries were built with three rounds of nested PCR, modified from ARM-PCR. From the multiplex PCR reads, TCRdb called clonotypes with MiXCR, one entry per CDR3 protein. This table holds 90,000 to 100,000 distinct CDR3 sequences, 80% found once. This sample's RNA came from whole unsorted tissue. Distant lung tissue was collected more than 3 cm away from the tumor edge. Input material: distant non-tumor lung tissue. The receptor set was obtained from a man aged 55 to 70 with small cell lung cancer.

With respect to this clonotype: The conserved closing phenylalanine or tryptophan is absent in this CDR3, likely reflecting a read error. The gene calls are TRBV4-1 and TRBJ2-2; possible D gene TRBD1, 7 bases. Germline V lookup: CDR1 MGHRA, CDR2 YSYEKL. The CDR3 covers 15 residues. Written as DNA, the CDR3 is TGCGCCAACAGCTGCAGGGGGGCCTATACCGGGGAGCTGTTTTCT. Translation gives CANSCRGAYTGELFS.

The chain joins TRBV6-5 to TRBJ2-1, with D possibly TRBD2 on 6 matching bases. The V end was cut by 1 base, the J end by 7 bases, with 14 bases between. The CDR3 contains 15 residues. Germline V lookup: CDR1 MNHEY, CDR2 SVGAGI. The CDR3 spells CASSYYAGMGNEQFF. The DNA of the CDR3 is TGTGCCAGCAGTTACTATGCGGGAATGGGTAATGAGCAGTTCTTC.

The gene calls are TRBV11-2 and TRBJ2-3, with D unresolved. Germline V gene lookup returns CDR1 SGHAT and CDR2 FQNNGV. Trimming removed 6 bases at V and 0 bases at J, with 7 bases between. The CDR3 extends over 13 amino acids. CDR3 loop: CASSSASTDTQYF. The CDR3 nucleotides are TGTGCCAGCAGTTCCGCTAGCACAGATACGCAGTATTTT.

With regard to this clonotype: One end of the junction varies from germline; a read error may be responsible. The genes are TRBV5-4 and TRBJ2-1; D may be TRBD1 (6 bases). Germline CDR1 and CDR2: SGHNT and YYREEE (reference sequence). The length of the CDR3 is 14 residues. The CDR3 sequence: CASSFRDKFNEQFF. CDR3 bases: TGTGCCAGTAGCTTCCGGGACAAATTCAATGAGCAGTTCTTC.

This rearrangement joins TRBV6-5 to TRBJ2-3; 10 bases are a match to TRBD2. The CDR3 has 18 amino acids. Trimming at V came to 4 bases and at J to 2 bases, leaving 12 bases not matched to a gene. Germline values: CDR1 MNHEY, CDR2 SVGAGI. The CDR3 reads CASSSSGRVSPNTDTQYF. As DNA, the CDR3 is TGTGCCAGCAGTTCAAGCGGGAGGGTTTCCCCTAACACAGATACGCAGTATTTT.

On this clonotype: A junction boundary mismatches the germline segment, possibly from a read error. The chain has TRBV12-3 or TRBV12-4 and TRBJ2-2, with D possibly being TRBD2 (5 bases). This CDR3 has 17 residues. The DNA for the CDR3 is TGTGCAAGCAGTCTATGGCAGATCATTACTAACACCGGGGAGCTATTTTTT. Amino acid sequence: CASSLWQIITNTGELFF.